The clone carrying this T cell receptor beta chain came up once. Its cognate antigen is unknown. This specimen comes from a study of T cell responses to AZD1222 COVID-19 vaccine. The ends lost 1 base at V and 5 bases at J; junction bases unmatched: 7. Germline CDR1 LGHDT, CDR2 YNNKEL (reference sequence). This CDR3 has 15 amino acids. General study findings and limits: Baseline seropositivity characterized only six AZD1222 recipients. Repertoire sampling happened only post peak T cell response. The donors showed a predominance of white British ancestry and of females, with possible underestimation of clonal diversity. At 160-218 and 743-854, vaccine-associated CD4 TCRs were dominant, and they spanned spike.

Clones were read by immunoSEQ multiplex PCR, and TCRdb kept only the in-frame ones, dropping some. The sample includes about 150,000 clones, roughly 90% of them seen just once. The clonotype was recovered from an adult in good health. The specimen was peripheral blood, collected on day 0 of AZD1222 vaccination. This chain connects TRBV3-1 (or the pseudogene TRBV3-2) to TRBJ2-7; 8 nucleotides agree with TRBD1. The CDR3 is CASSQGTTGVNEQYF. CDR3 in DNA: TGTGCCAGCAGCCAAGGGACGACAGGGGTCAACGAGCAGTACTTC.